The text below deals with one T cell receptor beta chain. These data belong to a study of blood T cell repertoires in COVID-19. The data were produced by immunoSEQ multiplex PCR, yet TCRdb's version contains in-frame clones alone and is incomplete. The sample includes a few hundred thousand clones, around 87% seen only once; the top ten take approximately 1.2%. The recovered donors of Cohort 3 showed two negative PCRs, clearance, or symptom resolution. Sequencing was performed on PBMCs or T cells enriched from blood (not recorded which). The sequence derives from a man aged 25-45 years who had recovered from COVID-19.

The CDR3 DNA sequence: TGTGCCAGCAATGGGGGGAGACCCTTGTACAATGAGCAGTTCTTC. As protein: CASNGGRPLYNEQFF. The chain employs TRBV2 and TRBJ2-1; D may be TRBD2 (6 bases). Looked up from germline, CDR1 is SNHLY and CDR2 is FYNNEI. Trimming cost V 7 bases and J 4 bases, with 17 bases left between them. The CDR3 totals 15 residues.